This TCR beta chain is drawn from a study of OX40 agonist ivuxolimab in advanced cancers. Study as a whole: Patients were treated with ivuxolimab, an agonistic anti-OX40 (CD134) antibody.

This CDR3 is built from 15 residues. Trimming at V came to 2 bases and at J to 5 bases, leaving 8 bases not matched to a gene. Germline assignment: CDR1 SGHRS and CDR2 YFSETQ. Overall study findings and caveats: Low normalized clonal expansion also occurred in some nonresponding patients. Relative to CD4+, CD8+ T cells held more expanded clones on average.

Produced via immunoSEQ multiplex PCR; TCRdb's table is partial and in-frame only. The sample holds tens of thousands of clones; roughly 88% are singletons and the top ten take about 0.31%. Notes on this clone: Its antigen is as yet unknown.

The material sequenced was CD4+ or CD8+ T cells sorted from blood, taken in a trial of the OX40 agonist ivuxolimab. The receptor was isolated from an adult with an advanced solid tumor such as melanoma, head and neck, liver or kidney cancer. The chain uses TRBV5-1 and TRBJ2-7; 9 nucleotides match TRBD1. CDR3 DNA sequence: TGCGCCAGCAGCTTTGTGGGACAGGGTCTAGACGAGCAGTACTTC. This translates into CASSFVGQGLDEQYF.